What follows are 20 T cell receptor beta chains derived from one specimen sequenced in a study of beta chain features in type 1 diabetes. What was sequenced were expressed TCRB transcripts, since all of the isolated RNA had been reverse transcribed. Some clones are missing from TCRdb's copy, which holds only in-frame ones; the method was immunoSEQ multiplex PCR. The data show hundreds of thousands of clones, with around an eighth seen just once and around 0.015% held by the top ten. Material for sequencing was naive CD4+ T cells from blood. The source of these receptors is a man aged 18 to 30 in good health.

This clone was seen a few times. The chain is built from TRBV28 and TRBJ2-3; weak D call: TRBD2 (5 bases). Trimming stripped 7 bases from V and 3 bases from J, with 23 bases between. The length of the CDR3 is 17 residues. The V gene's germline CDR1 is MDHEN and CDR2 SYDVKM. CDR3 DNA: TGTGCCAGCACCCCAGTACTAGGTTCGCTCGGAACAGATACGCAGTATTTT. Protein product: CASTPVLGSLGTDTQYF.

This clone has a handful of counts. The chain is built from TRBV18 and TRBJ2-1, with a tentative D call TRBD2 (6 bases). Trimming cost V 3 bases and J 7 bases, with 19 bases left between them. The CDR3 contains 16 residues. Germline lookup yields CDR1 KGHSH and CDR2 LQKENI. CDR3 DNA sequence: TGTGCCAGCTCACCTACCCGGGACGGGAGAGAGAATGAGCAGTTCTTC. This encodes CASSPTRDGRENEQFF. Drawing the rest from reference TRBV18 and TRBJ2-1, the complete variable domain is NAGVMQNPRHLVRRRGQEARLRCSPMKGHSHVYWYRQLPEEGLKFMVYLQKENIIDESGMPKERFSAEFPKEGPSILRIQQVVRGDSAAYFCASSPTRDGRENEQFFGPGTRLTVL.

This chain's CDR3 is CASIAYPRSNTGELFF. CDR3 in DNA: TGTGCCAGCATCGCCTATCCGAGGTCGAACACCGGGGAGCTGTTTTTT. The rearrangement uses TRBV5-6 and TRBJ2-2; D is unresolved. The germline V gene has CDR1 SGHDT and CDR2 YYEEEE. Trimming removed 6 bases at V and 0 bases at J, with 15 bases between. The CDR3 runs to 16 residues.

The CDR3, as DNA: TGCACCAGCAGCCAAACAGGATGGACTAGCGCCTCCTACAATGAGCAGTTCTTC. This translates into CTSSQTGWTSASYNEQFF. The genes are TRBV1 and TRBJ2-1; the D call in the table, TRBD2, was not verified against the DNA. TRBV1 counts as a pseudogene. The CDR3 is 18 residues long.

This clone was seen only a few times. The chain employs TRBV19 and TRBJ2-5, with a possible D match to TRBD2 (6 bases). The J call could be wrong; TRBJ2-7 is a better fit for the DNA end. Germline CDR1 LNHDA, CDR2 SQIVND (reference sequence). The CDR3 is 14 amino acids. The CDR3 bases are TGTGCCAGTAATCCGGGACTCCTAGCCTACGAGCAGTACTTC. This translates into CASNPGLLAYEQYF.

This clone has just a few counts. This rearrangement joins TRBV11-2 to TRBJ1-1, with a weak D call TRBD1 (5 bases). Germline lookup yields CDR1 SGHAT and CDR2 FQNNGV. The CDR3 totals 12 residues. V lost 1 base to trimming and J lost 5 bases, with 5 bases between them. The CDR3 is CASSLGQTEAFF. Written as DNA, the CDR3 is TGTGCCAGCAGCTTAGGACAGACTGAAGCTTTCTTT. The full variable domain, in which reference TRBV11-2 and TRBJ1-1 provide the parts outside the CDR3, is EAGVAQSPRYKIIEKRQSVAFWCNPISGHATLYWYQQILGQGPKLLIQFQNNGVVDDSQLPKDRFSAERLKGVDSTLKIQPAKLEDSAVYLCASSLGQTEAFFGQGTRLTVV.

The chain recombines TRBV5-1 with TRBJ2-7; D is perhaps TRBD2 (5 bases). The CDR3 runs to 12 residues. CDR1 is SGHRS and CDR2 is YFSETQ in the germline V gene. Trimming pared 0 bases from V and 7 bases from J, leaving 8 bases between. CDR3 DNA: TGCGCCAGCAGCTTGGCGGGGAGTGAGCAGTACTTC. This codes for CASSLAGSEQYF.

The genes are TRBV7-9 and TRBJ2-7, with unresolved D. The CDR3 spans 11 residues. CDR1 and CDR2 from the germline V gene are SEHNR and FQNEAQ (reference sequence). V was clipped by 5 bases and J by 5 bases, with 7 bases between them. The CDR3 loop is CASSTHDEQYF. CDR3 sequence (DNA): TGTGCCAGCAGCACACACGACGAGCAGTACTTC. Looking up the rest from reference TRBV7-9 and TRBJ2-7 gives the full variable domain: DTGVSQNPRHKITKRGQNVTFRCDPISEHNRLYWYRQTLGQGPEFLTYFQNEAQLEKSRLLSDRFSAERPKGSFSTLEIQRTEQGDSAMYLCASSTHDEQYFGPGTRLTVT.

This clone was counted only a few times. The V and J genes are TRBV6-6 and TRBJ1-1, with D possibly TRBD1 on 6 matching bases. The CDR3 is made up of 13 amino acids. The V and J ends lost 6 bases and 5 bases respectively, with 13 bases between them. Germline V CDR1 and CDR2: MNHNY, SVGAGI (reference sequence). The chain's CDR3 is CASRGGLGTEAFF. The CDR3 nucleotides read TGTGCCAGCAGAGGGGGTCTTGGGACTGAAGCTTTCTTT.

The V and J genes are TRBV5-1 and TRBJ2-7; 8 positions match TRBD2. J was trimmed by 5 bases and V by 7 bases; bases with no gene match: 11. Germline loops: CDR1 SGHRS, CDR2 YFSETQ. The CDR3 extends over 14 amino acids. Here the CDR3 reads CASSLNGRAHEQYF. In DNA, the CDR3 is TGCGCCAGCTCCCTGAACGGGAGGGCCCACGAGCAGTACTTC.

This clone was observed a handful of times. This rearrangement joins TRBV7-9 to TRBJ1-3; D remains ambiguous. The ends were cut back, 7 bases at V and 13 bases at J, with 20 bases in the middle. CDR1 is SEHNR, CDR2 FQNEAQ, per germline (reference sequence). The CDR3 sequence is 13 residues long. The CDR3 nucleotides are TGTGCCAGCACTCCGAACTCGGGTGTCGGAATATATTTT. Translation: CASTPNSGVGIYF.

This rearrangement joins TRBV5-1 to TRBJ2-2, with 7 bases that match TRBD1. Germline assignment: CDR1 SGHRS and CDR2 YFSETQ. Unmatched junction bases numbered 6, after V lost 0 bases and J lost 4 bases. The CDR3 sequence is 16 residues long. DNA of the CDR3: TGCGCCAGCAGCTTGGCCTACAACAGGGGCACCGGGGAGCTGTTTTTT. Amino acid sequence: CASSLAYNRGTGELFF.

This clone was detected a few times. The sample holds other DNA sequences that translate to the same CDR3. This chain joins TRBV28 and TRBJ2-5; 7 bases map to TRBD1. Trimming at V came to 5 bases and at J to 2 bases, leaving 2 bases not matched to a gene. Germline V CDR1 and CDR2: MDHEN, SYDVKM. The CDR3 runs to 13 residues. CDR3 in amino acids: CASSPGQQETQYF. In DNA, the CDR3 is TGTGCCAGCAGTCCGGGACAGCAAGAGACCCAGTACTTC.

This clone appeared a few times. This chain joins TRBV14 and TRBJ1-1; 10 bases agree with TRBD1. The ends lost 2 bases at V and 6 bases at J; junction bases unmatched: 6. The CDR3 length is 15 residues. Germline values: CDR1 SGHDN, CDR2 FVKESK. The DNA of the CDR3 is TGTGCCAGCAGCCAAAAGACAGGGGGCCGGGCTGAAGCTTTCTTT. Its protein is CASSQKTGGRAEAFF.

This clone appeared a few times. CDR3 sequence: CASSLLIMLSTDTQYF. CDR3 sequence (DNA): TGCGCCAGCAGCTTGCTTATTATGCTAAGCACAGATACGCAGTATTTT. V usage is TRBV5-1 and J usage is TRBJ2-3; D remains ambiguous. Germline-derived CDR1 and CDR2 are SGHRS and YFSETQ. CDR3 size: 16 residues. V was pared by 1 base and J by 0 bases, with 12 bases between.

The chain combines TRBV4-3 with TRBJ2-1, with D possibly matching TRBD2 (6 bases). CDR1 and CDR2 (germline): LGHNA, YSLEER. Trimming cost V 2 bases and J 3 bases, with 26 bases left between them. CDR3 length: 20 amino acids. CDR3 nucleotides: TGCGCCAGCAGCCAAACCGATTTGATTGCCCGGGACTGGAACTACAATGAGCAGTTCTTC. This sequence encodes CASSQTDLIARDWNYNEQFF.

This clone was counted between two and nine times. V and J are TRBV11-2 and TRBJ2-4; possibly TRBD2 for D (6 bases). Germline-derived CDR1 and CDR2 are SGHAT and FQNNGV. The CDR3 extends over 15 amino acids. V dropped 4 bases and J dropped 7 bases, with 17 bases sitting between them. The CDR3 protein is CASSSGVQVLNIQYF. The CDR3 bases are TGTGCCAGCAGCTCGGGGGTACAGGTTTTGAACATTCAGTACTTC.

V is TRBV7-6 and J is TRBJ2-3; 9 bases are a match to TRBD1. CDR1 is SGHVS, CDR2 FNYEAQ, per germline. CDR3 length: 14 residues. Germline trimming cut 5 bases from V and 4 bases from J; bases unmatched to any gene: 4. CDR3 nucleotides: TGTGCCAGCAGCGAGAGACAGGGGGCAGATACGCAGTATTTT. Translated: CASSERQGADTQYF.

V usage is TRBV9 and J usage is TRBJ1-5, with TRBD1 matching 8 bases. CDR1 and CDR2 (germline): SGDLS, YYNGEE. The V and J ends lost 4 bases and 2 bases, in that order; junction bases with no gene match: 5. This CDR3 comprises 15 residues. CDR3 amino acids: CASSTGQGGNQPQHF. The DNA for the CDR3 is TGTGCCAGCAGCACCGGACAGGGCGGCAATCAGCCCCAGCATTTT.

The chain uses TRBV28 and TRBJ2-7; maybe TRBD2 (5 bases). V gave up 5 bases and J gave up 3 bases, with 11 bases separating them. The CDR3 sequence is 13 residues long. Germline V gene sequence: CDR1 MDHEN, CDR2 SYDVKM. The CDR3 nucleotides are TGTGCCAGCAGTCGAGGGATCCTCTACGAGCAGTACTTC. Its translation is CASSRGILYEQYF.